Below, 5 T cell receptor beta chains from the same sample are listed, as sequenced in a study of blood T cell repertoires in COVID-19. Repertoires were generated with immunoSEQ multiplex PCR, while TCRdb's copy carries only in-frame clones and drops some. The table has over 200,000 clones, about 90% seen once. The sequenced material came from peripheral blood. The origin of the receptors is a man aged 35 to 55 with active or convalescent COVID-19.

The chain joins TRBV30 to TRBJ1-2; the match to TRBD1 covers 9 bases. The length of the CDR3 is 12 residues. J lost 7 bases, V lost 3 bases, and 3 bases had no gene match. Per the germline V gene, CDR1 is GTSNPN and CDR2 is SVGIG (reference sequence). CDR3 protein: CAWSRDRAGYTF. Written as DNA, the CDR3 is TGTGCCTGGAGCCGGGACAGGGCTGGCTACACCTTC.

The chain uses TRBV5-6 and TRBJ1-1; 7 bases align to TRBD1. CDR3 length equals 13 residues. V was clipped by 5 bases and J by 3 bases; unmatched bases: 4. CDR1 is SGHDT, CDR2 YYEEEE, per germline. The CDR3, as DNA: TGTGCCAGCAGTCCCGACAGGGACACTGAAGCTTTCTTT. Amino acids: CASSPDRDTEAFF.

V usage is TRBV7-9 and J usage is TRBJ2-5; a possible D gene is TRBD1 (5 bases). V was clipped by 2 bases and J by 4 bases, with 8 bases between them. This CDR3 spans 13 amino acids. CDR1 and CDR2 (germline): SEHNR, FQNEAQ (reference sequence). CDR3 sequence: CASSLSGLETQYF. The CDR3 bases are TGTGCCAGCAGCTTATCAGGGTTAGAGACCCAGTACTTC.

The chain employs TRBV25-1 and TRBJ1-5, with D possibly being TRBD1 (6 bases). The germline V gene encodes CDR1 MGHDK and CDR2 SYGVNS. V was trimmed by 4 bases and J by 11 bases, leaving 21 bases between them. The CDR3 spans 15 residues. For the CDR3, the DNA is TGTGCCAGCAGTGGGGACGGGGGGCGGATCATAGCCCAGCATTTT. As protein: CASSGDGGRIIAQHF.

The chain employs TRBV12-3 or TRBV12-4 and TRBJ1-2; no clear D. CDR3 length: 13 residues. V gave up 6 bases and J gave up 2 bases, with 10 bases separating them. This CDR3 is CASRRDMNYGYTF. As DNA, the CDR3 is TGTGCCAGCAGGCGCGATATGAACTATGGCTACACCTTC.